One and the same sample provided the 12 T cell receptor beta chains below, sequenced in a study of cytomegalovirus exposure and HLA in healthy donors (dated by TCRdb to the late 2010s). The receptor library was made with the immunoSEQ multiplex PCR assay. For the multiplex PCR, a mixture combining 60 forward primers for TCR Vbeta segments and 13 reverse primers for TCR Jbeta segments was used. In its TCRdb copy, this immuneACCESS table keeps in-frame sequences only and misses some clones. Where compared with another copy, unresolved V genes explain less than half of these, and the others have no known cause. The sample includes roughly 140,000 clones, with roughly four fifths observed a single time. 3% of the sample is taken by the ten largest. The material sequenced was PBMCs. These receptors were collected from a man aged 35 to 55 in good health and CMV-seropositive.

The chain links TRBV27 to TRBJ1-2; 8 bases line up with TRBD1. The CDR3 sequence is 14 residues long. V lost 4 bases and J lost 4; bases outside the gene matches: 5. The germline V gene has CDR1 MNHEY and CDR2 SMNVEV (reference sequence). DNA for the CDR3: TGTGCCAGCAGTTCAGGGGGCCGATCCTATGGCTACACCTTC. This translates into CASSSGGRSYGYTF.

The chain joins TRBV29-1 to TRBJ1-1; 9 nucleotides line up with TRBD1. The CDR3 has 14 amino acids. In germline, CDR1 is SQVTM, CDR2 ANQGSEA. Trimming removed 7 bases from V and 0 bases from J; junction bases left unmatched: 6. CDR3 nucleotides: TGCAGCGCTACCGGGACAGGGATGAACACTGAAGCTTTCTTT. It encodes CSATGTGMNTEAFF.

V gene TRBV5-8 combines with J gene TRBJ1-5, with D uncertain. Trimming removed 4 bases at V and 7 bases at J, with 18 bases between. The CDR3 length is 15 residues. CDR1 SGHTS and CDR2 YDEGEE come from the germline V gene. For the CDR3, the DNA is TGTGCCAGCAGCATACCGGGTGGGGAGGGACAGCCCCAGCATTTT. It is translated as CASSIPGGEGQPQHF.

The J gene is TRBJ2-1, the V gene TRBV7-2, with D possibly matching TRBD2 (5 bases). The CDR3 is made up of 17 amino acids. Germline V gene lookup returns CDR1 SGHTA and CDR2 FQGNSA. Trimming removed 5 bases from V and 7 bases from J, with 24 bases in between. CDR3 in DNA: TGTGCCAGCAGCACTAGACGTTCCAGCGAACTCTTAAATGAGCAGTTCTTC. Translation gives CASSTRRSSELLNEQFF.

This clone is medium-sized. The chain has TRBV6-1 and TRBJ1-4, with a weak D call TRBD1 (5 bases). V was shortened by 7 bases and J by 7 bases, with 10 bases between the two germline ends. This CDR3 region has 12 residues. Germline values: CDR1 MNHNS, CDR2 SASEGT. The CDR3 is CASTGWREKLFF. The CDR3 coding sequence is TGTGCCAGCACAGGGTGGCGTGAAAAACTGTTTTTT.

The rearrangement joins TRBV5-1 to TRBJ2-1, with 7 bases fitting TRBD2. V lost 1 base and J lost 9; bases outside the gene matches: 4. This CDR3 has 13 residues. The germline CDR1 and CDR2 sequences are SGHRS and YFSETQ. The CDR3 DNA is TGCGCCAGCAGCTTGATGGGAGGGACTGAGCAGTTCTTC. Translating gives CASSLMGGTEQFF.

The chain combines TRBV7-3 with TRBJ2-2; TRBD2 is a possible D gene (5 bases). This CDR3 is 14 amino acids long. Germline V gene lookup returns CDR1 SGHTA and CDR2 FQGTGA. V was clipped by 6 bases and J by 5 bases, with 13 bases between them. The CDR3 bases are TGTGCCAGCAGGTTTAGTGGGAGAACCGGGGAGCTGTTTTTT. This codes for CASRFSGRTGELFF.

The gene calls are TRBV19 and TRBJ1-5; the match to TRBD1 covers 8 bases. Trimming at V came to 3 bases and at J to 4 bases, leaving 5 bases not matched to a gene. CDR3 length equals 15 residues. The V gene's germline CDR1 is LNHDA and CDR2 SQIVND (reference sequence). DNA for the CDR3: TGTGCCAGTAGTATGCACAGGGGGAGGAATCAGCCCCAGCATTTT. It encodes CASSMHRGRNQPQHF.

J is TRBJ2-1 and V is TRBV5-4; TRBD2 aligns across 12 bases. Germline CDR1 reads SGHNT; CDR2 reads YYREEE (reference sequence). The V gene end was trimmed by 2 bases and the J gene end by 4 bases; junction bases not matched to a gene: 1. The CDR3 is made up of 15 amino acids. The CDR3, as DNA: TGTGCCAGCAGCTTCGGACTAGCGGGGTACAATGAGCAGTTCTTC. Encoded protein: CASSFGLAGYNEQFF. Drawing the rest from reference TRBV5-4 and TRBJ2-1, the complete variable domain is ETGVTQSPTHLIKTRGQQVTLRCSSQSGHNTVSWYQQALGQGPQFIFQYYREEENGRGNFPPRFSGLQFPNYSSELNVNALELDDSALYLCASSFGLAGYNEQFFGPGTRLTVL.

The count of this clone is one. The V call is TRBV30, the J call TRBJ2-7; 11 bases fit TRBD1. Trimming took 2 bases from V and 0 from J; bases not matched to a gene: 6. The germline V gene has CDR1 GTSNPN and CDR2 SVGIG (reference sequence). The length of the CDR3 is 16 residues. Written as DNA, the CDR3 is TGTGCCTGGAGTCTTCCCGGGACAGGGGGCTCCTACGAGCAGTACTTC. The encoded protein is CAWSLPGTGGSYEQYF.

The chain recombines TRBV13 with TRBJ2-3; TRBD2 matches at 9 bases. Trimming at V came to 0 bases and at J to 2 bases, leaving 9 bases not matched to a gene. CDR1 and CDR2 from the germline V gene are PRHDT and FYEKMQ (reference sequence). The length of the CDR3 is 18 residues. In nucleotides, the CDR3 is TGTGCCAGCAGCTTAGGTGTTTCTAGCGGGATCTACACAGATACGCAGTATTTT. Its translation is CASSLGVSSGIYTDTQYF.

The chain joins TRBV7-9 to TRBJ2-7, with TRBD1 matching over 8 bases. Trimming cost V 4 bases and J 5 bases; bases outside gene matches: 7. Germline CDR1 and CDR2: SEHNR and FQNEAQ (reference sequence). The CDR3 has 14 residues. The CDR3 DNA reads TGTGCCAGCAGCTCCGACAGGGGAAGCCACGAGCAGTACTTC. It codes for CASSSDRGSHEQYF.